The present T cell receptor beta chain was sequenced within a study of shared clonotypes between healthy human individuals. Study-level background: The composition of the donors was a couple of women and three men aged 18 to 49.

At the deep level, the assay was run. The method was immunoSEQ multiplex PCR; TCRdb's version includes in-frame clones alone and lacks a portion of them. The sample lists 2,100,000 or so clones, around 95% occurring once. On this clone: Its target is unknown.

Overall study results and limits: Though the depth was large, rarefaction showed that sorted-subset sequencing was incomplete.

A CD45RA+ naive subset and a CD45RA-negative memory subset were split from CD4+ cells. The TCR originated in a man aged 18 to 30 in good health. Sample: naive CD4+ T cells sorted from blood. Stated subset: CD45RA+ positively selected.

CDR3 protein: CASSLGAAGSNEQFF. As DNA, the CDR3 is TGTGCCAGCAGTTTGGGGGCCGCCGGGTCGAATGAGCAGTTCTTC. The chain is built from TRBV28 and TRBJ2-1; D possibly corresponds to TRBD1 (6 bases). Germline values: CDR1 MDHEN, CDR2 SYDVKM. This CDR3 spans 15 amino acids. V gave up 3 bases and J gave up 7 bases, with 16 bases separating them.